This T cell receptor (beta chain) was sequenced for a study of radiotherapy plus CTLA-4 blockade in lung cancer. Here immunoSEQ multiplex PCR was the method, and the copy in TCRdb shows in-frame clones only, minus some. Seen here are 84,000 or so clones, over 75% observed once, and the top ten hold roughly 15%. CDR1 SGHRS and CDR2 YFSETQ come from the germline V gene. The CDR3 extends over 15 amino acids. J gave up 5 bases and V 0 bases, and 4 bases lay outside the gene matches. The chain combines TRBV5-1 with TRBJ1-4, with 7 bases aligning to TRBD1. This TCR was sampled from a human donor with non-small cell lung cancer that progressed on radiotherapy plus ipilimumab. The sequenced sample was peripheral blood, obtained from a patient treated with radiotherapy plus ipilimumab. CDR3 in amino acids: CASSLEGARNEKLFF. In DNA form, the CDR3 reads TGCGCCAGCAGCTTGGAGGGGGCAAGGAATGAAAAACTGTTTTTT.